A single sample gave rise to the 11 T cell receptor beta chains below, sequenced in a study of T cell responses to AZD1222 COVID-19 vaccine. TCRdb's table, derived via immunoSEQ multiplex PCR, lists solely in-frame clones and lacks some. The repertoire consists of about 93,000 clones, with about nine tenths occurring once and the leading ten covering approximately 2.8%. This sample comprised peripheral blood, obtained on day 0 of MenACWY control vaccination. Source of these receptors: an adult in good health.

V and J are TRBV27 and TRBJ1-1; 9 nucleotides line up with TRBD1. The CDR3 loop spans 15 amino acids. The V gene end was trimmed by 4 bases and the J gene end by 3 bases; junction bases not matched to a gene: 6. Germline V gene sequence: CDR1 MNHEY, CDR2 SMNVEV (reference sequence). CDR3 in amino acids: CASSWGTGLDTEAFF. CDR3 DNA sequence: TGTGCCAGCAGTTGGGGGACAGGGCTGGACACTGAAGCTTTCTTT.

The gene calls are TRBV11-2 and TRBJ2-7; 16 nucleotides line up with TRBD2. There are 18 residues in the CDR3. The J segment lost 3 bases and the V segment lost 5 bases, leaving 10 bases of the junction unmatched. Germline V gene lookup returns CDR1 SGHAT and CDR2 FQNNGV. The DNA of the CDR3 is TGTGCCAGCAGCCCCCGGAGGGGGACTAGCGGGGGGGTCTACGAGCAGTACTTC. It translates to CASSPRRGTSGGVYEQYF. The full variable domain, rest sourced from reference TRBV11-2 and TRBJ2-7, is EAGVAQSPRYKIIEKRQSVAFWCNPISGHATLYWYQQILGQGPKLLIQFQNNGVVDDSQLPKDRFSAERLKGVDSTLKIQPAKLEDSAVYLCASSPRRGTSGGVYEQYFGPGTRLTVT.

DNA for the CDR3: TGTGCCAGCAGCCGGGACAGGGCCTCTGGGGCCAACGTCCTGACTTTC. Translated: CASSRDRASGANVLTF. V is TRBV2 and J is TRBJ2-6; TRBD1 matches 9 bases. CDR1 and CDR2 from the germline V gene are SNHLY and FYNNEI. J lost 0 bases, V lost 6 bases, and 3 bases had no gene match. There are 16 residues in the CDR3.

This chain links TRBV12-3 or TRBV12-4 with TRBJ1-1; D possibly corresponds to TRBD1 (5 bases). Trimming removed 3 bases at V and 11 bases at J, with 16 bases between. This CDR3 region has 13 residues. The DNA for the CDR3 is TGTGCCAGCAGTTTTGAGGCAGGGCGGGTTGCTTTCTTT. It yields the protein CASSFEAGRVAFF.

This clone was picked up one time. For the CDR3, the DNA is TGTGCCAGCACCCTGGGGGGCCCCCCAAATTCACCCCTCCACTTT. Translated, it gives CASTLGGPPNSPLHF. This sequence joins TRBV27 and TRBJ1-6, with D maybe TRBD1 (6 bases). CDR1 is MNHEY and CDR2 is SMNVEV in the germline V gene (reference sequence). This CDR3 comprises 15 residues. With 7 bases removed from V and 7 bases from J, the gap between germline ends came to 17 bases.

The rearrangement links TRBV3-1 (or the pseudogene TRBV3-2) to TRBJ2-3; 12 bases agree with TRBD2. Looked up from germline, CDR1 is LGHDT and CDR2 is YNNKEL (reference sequence). There are 16 residues in the CDR3. With 4 bases clipped from V and 6 bases from J, the junction kept 8 bases outside the gene matches. As DNA, the CDR3 is TGTGCCAGCAGCCCTAGCGGGGGGGGAGGAGGGGATACGCAGTATTTT. Residues: CASSPSGGGGGDTQYF.

The genes are TRBV2 and TRBJ2-1, with 8 bases aligning to TRBD2. With V trimmed by 6 bases and J by 2 bases, 6 bases remained unmatched. Germline loops: CDR1 SNHLY, CDR2 FYNNEI. There are 15 residues in the CDR3. The CDR3 loop is CASSRAGAAYNEQFF. CDR3 coding DNA: TGTGCCAGCAGCCGAGCGGGGGCCGCCTACAATGAGCAGTTCTTC.

The chain uses TRBV28 and TRBJ1-4; unclear D gene. Trimming shortened V by 5 bases and J by 0 bases, and 7 bases separated the two germline ends. CDR1 is MDHEN, CDR2 SYDVKM, per germline. The CDR3 loop spans 14 amino acids. DNA of the CDR3: TGTGCCAGCAGTCTACAGACAACTAATGAAAAACTGTTTTTT. This encodes CASSLQTTNEKLFF.

The J gene is TRBJ1-1, the V gene TRBV19, with D unresolved. Germline assignment: CDR1 LNHDA and CDR2 SQIVND (reference sequence). Deletions cut 1 base from V and 11 bases from J, with 11 bases between. The CDR3 is 12 residues long. CDR3 DNA sequence: TGTGCCAGTAGTATAGCGGCCGAGGCGGCTTTCTTT. It codes for CASSIAAEAAFF. The full variable domain, completed using reference TRBV19 and TRBJ1-1, is DGGITQSPKYLFRKEGQNVTLSCEQNLNHDAMYWYRQDPGQGLRLIYYSQIVNDFQKGDIAEGYSVSREKKESFPLTVTSAQKNPTAFYLCASSIAAEAAFFGQGTRLTVV.

This clone was seen once. This chain uses TRBV6-1 with TRBJ2-2; 7 bases map to TRBD2. Germline assignment: CDR1 MNHNS and CDR2 SASEGT. Trimming removed 6 bases from V and 0 bases from J; junction bases left unmatched: 13. CDR3 length equals 18 residues. The CDR3 DNA is TGTGCCAGCAGGGAACCGGGGGGTGCGGGGACGAACACCGGGGAGCTGTTTTTT. This sequence encodes CASREPGGAGTNTGELFF.

V usage is TRBV10-3 and J usage is TRBJ1-5; 7 positions agree with TRBD1. Germline loops: CDR1 ENHRY, CDR2 SYGVKD. V shed 6 bases and J 4 bases; nucleotides not matched to a gene: 6. This CDR3 region has 14 residues. CDR3 sequence: CAISRQGENQPQHF. CDR3 coding DNA: TGTGCCATCAGCAGACAGGGTGAGAATCAGCCCCAGCATTTT.